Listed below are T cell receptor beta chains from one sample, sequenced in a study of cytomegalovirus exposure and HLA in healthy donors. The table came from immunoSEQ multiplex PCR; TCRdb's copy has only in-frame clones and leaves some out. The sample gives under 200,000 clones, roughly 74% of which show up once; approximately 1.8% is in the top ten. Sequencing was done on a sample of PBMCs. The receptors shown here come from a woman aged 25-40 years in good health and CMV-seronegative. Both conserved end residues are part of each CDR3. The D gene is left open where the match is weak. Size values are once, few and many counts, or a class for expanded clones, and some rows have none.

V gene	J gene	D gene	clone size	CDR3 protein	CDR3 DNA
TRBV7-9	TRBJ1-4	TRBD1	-	CASTLRTGRGANEKLFF	TGTGCCAGCACCTTACGGACAGGGAGGGGGGCGAATGAAAAACTGTTTTTT
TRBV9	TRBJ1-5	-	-	CASSVGAPDYSNQPQHF	TGTGCCAGCAGCGTAGGGGCACCGGATTATAGCAATCAGCCCCAGCATTTT
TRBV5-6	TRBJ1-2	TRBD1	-	CASSLRGQGILRGYTF	TGTGCCAGCAGCTTGCGTGGACAGGGTATTTTGAGGGGCTACACCTTC
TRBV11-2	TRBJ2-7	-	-	CASSFTGANEQYF	TGTGCCAGCAGCTTCACTGGGGCCAACGAGCAGTACTTC
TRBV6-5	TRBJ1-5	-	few	CASSDSNGQPQHF	TGTGCCAGCAGTGACAGTAACGGTCAGCCCCAGCATTTT
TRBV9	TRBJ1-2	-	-	CASSVAGGPYGYTF	TGTGCCAGCAGCGTAGCGGGAGGGCCCTATGGCTACACCTTC
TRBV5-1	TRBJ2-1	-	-	CASSLDGGGGNEQFF	TGCGCCAGCAGCTTGGACGGGGGAGGAGGAAATGAGCAGTTCTTC
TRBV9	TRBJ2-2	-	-	CASSVVDYHTGELFF	TGTGCCAGCAGCGTAGTGGACTACCACACCGGGGAGCTGTTTTTT
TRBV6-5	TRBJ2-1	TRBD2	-	CASSYSTSGGAGEQFF	TGTGCCAGCAGTTACTCGACCAGCGGGGGGGCAGGTGAGCAGTTCTTC
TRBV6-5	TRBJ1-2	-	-	CASISGNYGYTF	TGTGCCAGCATCTCAGGGAACTATGGCTACACCTTC
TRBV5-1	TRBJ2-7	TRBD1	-	CASSLRGQADASEQYF	TGCGCCAGCAGCTTGCGGGGACAGGCCGACGCTAGCGAGCAGTACTTC
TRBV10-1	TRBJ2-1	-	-	CASSEGARSNEQFF	TGCGCCAGCAGTGAGGGGGCCCGGAGCAATGAGCAGTTCTTC
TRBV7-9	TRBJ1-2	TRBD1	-	CASSSPVDRGKDGYTF	TGTGCCAGCAGCTCACCTGTTGACAGGGGAAAGGATGGCTACACCTTC
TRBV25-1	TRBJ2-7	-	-	CASSKAGTLNGEQYF	TGTGCCAGCAGTAAAGCGGGTACGCTAAATGGGGAGCAGTACTTC
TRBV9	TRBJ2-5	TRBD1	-	CASGDSQGDRETQYF	TGTGCCAGCGGGGATTCCCAGGGGGATAGGGAGACCCAGTACTTC
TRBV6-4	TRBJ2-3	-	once	CASSSSPGETDTQYF	TGTGCCAGCAGCTCGTCCCCAGGGGAGACAGATACGCAGTATTTT
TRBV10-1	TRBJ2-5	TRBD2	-	CASSDSGGSQETQYF	TGCGCCAGCAGTGATAGCGGGGGTAGTCAAGAGACCCAGTACTTC
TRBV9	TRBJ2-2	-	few	CASSRGGNTGELFF	TGTGCCAGCAGCAGGGGGGGAAACACCGGGGAGCTGTTTTTT
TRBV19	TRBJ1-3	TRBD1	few	CASRRQGQSGNTIYF	TGTGCCAGTAGGAGACAGGGACAATCTGGAAACACCATATATTTT
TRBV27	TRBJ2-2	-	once	CASSRVGATGELFF	TGTGCCAGCAGCCGAGTGGGGGCCACCGGGGAGCTGTTTTTT
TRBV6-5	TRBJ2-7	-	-	CASSAREPGSYEQYF	TGTGCCAGCAGTGCCCGGGAACCGGGCTCCTACGAGCAGTACTTC
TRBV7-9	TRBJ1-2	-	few	CASSLEFEEGYTF	TGTGCCAGCAGCTTAGAGTTTGAGGAAGGCTACACCTTC
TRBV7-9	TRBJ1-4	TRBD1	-	CASSSWTGGILGKLFF	TGTGCCAGCAGCTCCTGGACAGGGGGCATCCTCGGAAAACTGTTTTTT
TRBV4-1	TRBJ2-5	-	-	CASSQGGDLGSAQYF	TGCGCCAGCAGCCAAGGCGGGGACCTAGGATCGGCCCAGTACTTC
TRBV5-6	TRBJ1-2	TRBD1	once	CASSPGTGEEGYTF	TGTGCCAGCAGCCCTGGAACAGGGGAAGAAGGCTACACCTTC
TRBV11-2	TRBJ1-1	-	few	CASSLDRAEAFF	TGTGCCAGCAGCTTAGACAGGGCTGAAGCTTTCTTT
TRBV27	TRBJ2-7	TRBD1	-	CASSFLTGGVYEQYF	TGTGCCAGCAGTTTCTTGACAGGGGGTGTGTACGAGCAGTACTTC
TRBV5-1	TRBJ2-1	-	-	CASSLTLLGNEQFF	TGCGCCAGCAGCTTGACCCTACTAGGCAATGAGCAGTTCTTC
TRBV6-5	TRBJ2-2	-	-	CASITNTGELFF	TGTGCCAGCATTACGAACACCGGGGAGCTGTTTTTT
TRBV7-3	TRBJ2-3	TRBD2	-	CANSSSGGGGSTDTQYF	TGTGCCAACAGCTCCAGCGGGGGGGGAGGAAGCACAGATACGCAGTATTTT
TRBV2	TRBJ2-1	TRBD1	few	CASSTGGIENEQFF	TGTGCCAGCAGTACAGGGGGAATAGAGAATGAGCAGTTCTTC
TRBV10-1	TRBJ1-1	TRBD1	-	CASSEFDRGSTEAFF	TGCGCCAGCAGTGAGTTTGACAGGGGTAGCACTGAAGCTTTCTTT
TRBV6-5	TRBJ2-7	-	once	CASSPGNWYEQYF	TGTGCCAGCAGCCCAGGGAACTGGTACGAGCAGTACTTC
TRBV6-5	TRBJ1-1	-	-	CASRTGGTEAFF	TGTGCCAGCAGAACTGGGGGGACTGAAGCTTTCTTT
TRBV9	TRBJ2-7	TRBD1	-	CASSVGQGLDGQYF	TGTGCCAGCAGCGTGGGACAGGGTCTTGATGGGCAGTACTTC
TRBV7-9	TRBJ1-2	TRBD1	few	CASSFLDRRYGYTF	TGTGCCAGCAGCTTTTTGGACAGGAGGTATGGCTACACCTTC
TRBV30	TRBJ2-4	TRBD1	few	CAWRGQGHSWGGNIQYF	TGTGCCTGGAGGGGACAGGGCCACTCATGGGGCGGAAACATTCAGTACTTC
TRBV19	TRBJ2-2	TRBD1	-	CASSKVQGAAGELFF	TGTGCCAGTAGTAAGGTCCAGGGGGCTGCCGGGGAGCTGTTTTTT
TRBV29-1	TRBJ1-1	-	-	CSVTENTEAFF	TGCAGCGTAACAGAGAACACTGAAGCTTTCTTT
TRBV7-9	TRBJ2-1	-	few	CASSPSEEQFF	TGTGCCAGCAGTCCTAGCGAGGAGCAGTTCTTC
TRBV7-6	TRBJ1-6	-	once	CASSLTGYSPLHF	TGTGCCAGCAGCTTAACAGGGTATTCACCCCTCCACTTT
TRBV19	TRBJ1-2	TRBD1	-	CASSVGRTGDGYTF	TGTGCCAGTAGTGTAGGACGGACAGGGGACGGCTACACCTTC
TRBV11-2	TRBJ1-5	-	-	CASSLGIEQPQHF	TGTGCCAGCAGCTTAGGAATTGAGCAGCCCCAGCATTTT
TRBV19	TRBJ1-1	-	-	CASSILWGGAEAFF	TGTGCCAGTAGTATCCTATGGGGGGGCGCTGAAGCTTTCTTT
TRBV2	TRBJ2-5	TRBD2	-	CASSGTSGGAKETQYF	TGTGCCAGCAGTGGGACTAGCGGGGGGGCCAAAGAGACCCAGTACTTC